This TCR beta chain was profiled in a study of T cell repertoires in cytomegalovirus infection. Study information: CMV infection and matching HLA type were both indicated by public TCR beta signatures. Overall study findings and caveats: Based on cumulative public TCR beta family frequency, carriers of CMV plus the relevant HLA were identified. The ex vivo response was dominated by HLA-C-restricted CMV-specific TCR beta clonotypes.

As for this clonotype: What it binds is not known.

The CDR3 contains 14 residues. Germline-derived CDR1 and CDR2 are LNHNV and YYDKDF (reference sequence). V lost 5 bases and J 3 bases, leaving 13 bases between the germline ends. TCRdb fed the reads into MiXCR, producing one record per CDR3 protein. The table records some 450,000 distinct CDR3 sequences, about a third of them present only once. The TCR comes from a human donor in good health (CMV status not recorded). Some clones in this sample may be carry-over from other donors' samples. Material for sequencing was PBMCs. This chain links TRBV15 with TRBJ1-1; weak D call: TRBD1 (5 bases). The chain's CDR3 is CATSPRTGHTEAFF. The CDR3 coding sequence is TGTGCCACCAGCCCTCGGACGGGGCACACTGAAGCTTTCTTT. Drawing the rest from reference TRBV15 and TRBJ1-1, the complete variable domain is DAMVIQNPRYQVTQFGKPVTLSCSQTLNHNVMYWYQQKSSQAPKLLFHYYDKDFNNEADTPDNFQSRRPNTSFCFLDIRSPGLGDTAMYLCATSPRTGHTEAFFGQGTRLTVV.